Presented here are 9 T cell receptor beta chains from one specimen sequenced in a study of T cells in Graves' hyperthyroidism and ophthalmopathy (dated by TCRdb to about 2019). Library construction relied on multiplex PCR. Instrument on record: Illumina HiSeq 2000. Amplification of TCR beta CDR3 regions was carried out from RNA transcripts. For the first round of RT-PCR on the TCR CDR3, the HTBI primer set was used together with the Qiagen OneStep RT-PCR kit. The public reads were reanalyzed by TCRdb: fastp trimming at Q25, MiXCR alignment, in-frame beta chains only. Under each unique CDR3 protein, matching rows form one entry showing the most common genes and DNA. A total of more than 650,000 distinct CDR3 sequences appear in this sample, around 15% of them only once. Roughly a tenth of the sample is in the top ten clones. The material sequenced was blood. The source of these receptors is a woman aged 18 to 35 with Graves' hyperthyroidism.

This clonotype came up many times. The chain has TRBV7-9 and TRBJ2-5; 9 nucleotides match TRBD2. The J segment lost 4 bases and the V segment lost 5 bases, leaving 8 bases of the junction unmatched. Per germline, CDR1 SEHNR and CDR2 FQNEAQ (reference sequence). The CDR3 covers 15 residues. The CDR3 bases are TGTGCCAGCAGCCCACTTGCGGGAGGGCCAGAGACCCAGTACTTC. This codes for CASSPLAGGPETQYF.

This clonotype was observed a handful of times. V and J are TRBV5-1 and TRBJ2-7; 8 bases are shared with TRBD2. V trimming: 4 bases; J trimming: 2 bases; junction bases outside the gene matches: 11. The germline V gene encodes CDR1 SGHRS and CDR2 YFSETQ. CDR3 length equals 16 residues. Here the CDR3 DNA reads TGCGCCAGCAGCCCGGGAAGCGGGGGTACCACCTACGAGCAGTACTTC. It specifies CASSPGSGGTTYEQYF.

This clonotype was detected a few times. CDR3 coding DNA: TGTGCCAGCAGCTGGACAGGGCAAAACTATGGCTACACCTTC. This translates into CASSWTGQNYGYTF. The V call is TRBV12-3 or TRBV12-4, the J call TRBJ1-2; 8 nucleotides agree with TRBD1. V dropped 6 bases and J dropped 2; count of bases not matched to a gene: 5. The CDR3 sequence is 14 residues long.

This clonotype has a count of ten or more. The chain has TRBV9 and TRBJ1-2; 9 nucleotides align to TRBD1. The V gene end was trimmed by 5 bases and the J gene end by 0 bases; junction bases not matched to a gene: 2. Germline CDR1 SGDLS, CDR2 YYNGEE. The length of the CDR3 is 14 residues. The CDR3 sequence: CASRGQGTNYGYTF. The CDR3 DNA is TGTGCCAGCAGGGGACAGGGAACTAACTATGGCTACACCTTC.

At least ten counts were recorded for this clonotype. The CDR3 DNA sequence: TGTGCCAGCAGTGCGGGACAGACCAACTACGAGCAGTACTTC. The encoded protein is CASSAGQTNYEQYF. V usage is TRBV2 and J usage is TRBJ2-7; 7 bases are shared with TRBD1. CDR1 and CDR2 from the germline V gene are SNHLY and FYNNEI. Trimming at V came to 4 bases and at J to 3 bases, leaving 6 bases not matched to a gene. The CDR3 contains 14 residues.

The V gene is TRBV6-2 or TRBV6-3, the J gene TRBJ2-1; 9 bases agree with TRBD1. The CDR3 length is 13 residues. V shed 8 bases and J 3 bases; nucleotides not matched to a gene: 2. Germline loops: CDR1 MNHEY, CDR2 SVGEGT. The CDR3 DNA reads TGTGCCAGCGGACAGGGGCACTACAATGAGCAGTTCTTC. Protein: CASGQGHYNEQFF.

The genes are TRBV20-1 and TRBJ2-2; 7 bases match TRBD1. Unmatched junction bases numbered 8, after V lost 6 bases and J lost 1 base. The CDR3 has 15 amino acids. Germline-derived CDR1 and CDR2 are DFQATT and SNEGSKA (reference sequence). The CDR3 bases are TGCAGTGCAACCTACCGGGACAGGAACACCGGGGAGCTGTTTTTT. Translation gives CSATYRDRNTGELFF.

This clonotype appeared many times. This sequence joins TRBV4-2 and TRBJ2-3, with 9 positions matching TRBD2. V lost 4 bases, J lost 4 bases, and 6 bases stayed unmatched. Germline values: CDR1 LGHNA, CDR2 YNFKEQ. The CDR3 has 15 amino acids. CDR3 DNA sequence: TGTGCCAGCAGCCCGAATAGCGGGAGCGCAGATACGCAGTATTTT. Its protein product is CASSPNSGSADTQYF.

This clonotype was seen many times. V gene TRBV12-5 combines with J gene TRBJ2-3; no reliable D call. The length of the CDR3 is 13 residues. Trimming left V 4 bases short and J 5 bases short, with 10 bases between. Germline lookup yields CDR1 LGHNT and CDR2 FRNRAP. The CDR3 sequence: CASGYTIGDTQYF. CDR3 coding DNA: TGTGCTAGTGGTTACACTATCGGAGATACGCAGTATTTT.